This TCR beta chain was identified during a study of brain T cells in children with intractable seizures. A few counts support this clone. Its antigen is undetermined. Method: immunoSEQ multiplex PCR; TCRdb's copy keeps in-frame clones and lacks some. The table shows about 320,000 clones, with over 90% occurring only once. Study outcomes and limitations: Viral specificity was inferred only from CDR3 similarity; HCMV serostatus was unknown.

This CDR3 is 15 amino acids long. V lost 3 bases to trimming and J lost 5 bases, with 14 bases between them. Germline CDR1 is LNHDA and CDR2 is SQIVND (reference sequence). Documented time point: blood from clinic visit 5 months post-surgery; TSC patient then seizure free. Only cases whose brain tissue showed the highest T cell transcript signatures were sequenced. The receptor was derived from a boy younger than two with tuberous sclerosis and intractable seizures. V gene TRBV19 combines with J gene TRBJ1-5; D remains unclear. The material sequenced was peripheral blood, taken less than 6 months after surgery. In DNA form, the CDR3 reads TGTGCCAGTAGTATTCGGGCCGAACCCTATCAGCCCCAGCATTTT. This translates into CASSIRAEPYQPQHF.